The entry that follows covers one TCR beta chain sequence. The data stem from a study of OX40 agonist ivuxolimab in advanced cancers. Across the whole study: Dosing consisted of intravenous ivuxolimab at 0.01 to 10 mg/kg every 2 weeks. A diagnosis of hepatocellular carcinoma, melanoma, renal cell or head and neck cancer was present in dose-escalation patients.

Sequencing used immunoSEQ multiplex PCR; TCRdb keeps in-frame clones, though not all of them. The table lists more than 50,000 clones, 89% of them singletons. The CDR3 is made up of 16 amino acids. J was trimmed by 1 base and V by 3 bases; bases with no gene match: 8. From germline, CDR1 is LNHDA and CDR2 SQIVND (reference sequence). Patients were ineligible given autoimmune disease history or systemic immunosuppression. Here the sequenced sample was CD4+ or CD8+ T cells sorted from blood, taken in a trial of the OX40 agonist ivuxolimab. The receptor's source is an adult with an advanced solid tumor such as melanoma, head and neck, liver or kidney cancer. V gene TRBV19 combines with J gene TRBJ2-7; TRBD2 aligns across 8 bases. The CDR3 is CASSIMGSGASYEQYF. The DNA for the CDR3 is TGTGCCAGTAGTATCATGGGTAGCGGGGCTTCCTACGAGCAGTACTTC. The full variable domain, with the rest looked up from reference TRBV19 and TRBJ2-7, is DGGITQSPKYLFRKEGQNVTLSCEQNLNHDAMYWYRQDPGQGLRLIYYSQIVNDFQKGDIAEGYSVSREKKESFPLTVTSAQKNPTAFYLCASSIMGSGASYEQYFGPGTRLTVT.